This T cell receptor (beta chain) originates from a study of beta chain features in type 1 diabetes. In the study overall: Cell yields, gender and age were similar in healthy donors and patients.

Every bit of the isolated RNA underwent reverse transcription, so sequencing read expressed TCRB transcripts. The data were produced by immunoSEQ multiplex PCR, yet TCRdb's version contains in-frame clones alone and is incomplete. The sample includes roughly 300,000 clones, less than 9.5% of them seen just once. The trim removed 6 bases at V and 4 bases at J, leaving 10 bases unmatched. The CDR3 extends over 15 amino acids. Germline V gene sequence: CDR1 SGHTA, CDR2 FQGTGA. This clone was seen only a few times. This TCR was sampled from a woman aged 18-35 years in good health. The chain uses TRBV7-3 and TRBJ2-7, with 9 bases fitting TRBD1. The sample was central memory CD4+ T cells from blood. The CDR3, as DNA: TGTGCCAGCAGTGATGGGACAGGGAAAGTTTACGAGCAGTACTTC. It is translated as CASSDGTGKVYEQYF.